This note documents a single TCR beta chain sequence. Its antigen target is currently unknown. Base quality data are lacking; no much larger clone is found one base away. Sequencing relied on an Illumina HiSeq 1500. The public reads were run again by TCRdb, first through fastp at Q25 and then through MiXCR, and only productive beta chains were kept. One record per CDR3 amino acid sequence lists the most common genes and DNA. For this sample there are around 490,000 distinct CDR3 sequences; about 25% appear just once. The ten largest make up about 13% of the sample. The sample comes from a study of T cell repertoires in cytomegalovirus infection (dated by TCRdb to the late 2010s). In terms of the full investigation: The HLA type of each donor mattered for the analysis, because public TCR beta signatures pointed to carriage of CMV infection along with the matching HLA type. Results and caveats for the whole study, not just this receptor: In the ex vivo response, HLA-C-restricted CMV-specific TCR beta clonotypes were dominant, and in two of eight donors the single most frequent clonotype came from this HLA-C-restricted group. In both this cohort and an independent approximately 370-donor cohort, the cumulative frequency of public TCR beta family members distinguished carriers of CMV infection plus the relevant HLA type.

The CDR3, from cysteine to phenylalanine, totals 16 residues. Only the CDR3 portion is preserved as DNA: 48 bases, with reading frame beginning at the first base. Germline trimming amounts to 9 bases on V and 7 bases on J, with 17 as the count of junction bases outside the gene matches. This receptor was obtained from a human donor in good health (CMV status not recorded). Some clones in this sample may be carry-over from other donors' samples. In this chain, TRBV12-3 or TRBV12-4 is recombined with TRBJ2-4, with 8 middle bases fitting TRBD2. Sequenced input: PBMCs. In nucleotide form, the sequence is TGTGCCAGTAGTAGGGGAACCCTCCCGGGGGGGAACATTCAGTACTTC. The resulting protein is CASSRGTLPGGNIQYF.